The present entry profiles one T cell receptor (beta chain) with its context. Isolating PBMCs gave at least 6.5 million of these cells per sample. This specimen comes from a study of blood T cells in healthy people across ages. Primed by a sample-barcoded 5' primer and a J-beta primer mix, a second PCR proceeded for roughly 6 to 12 cycles. TCRdb re-called the 5' RACE reads through MiXCR, storing one row per CDR3 protein. The sample consists of roughly 550,000 distinct CDR3 sequences, about 24% of them appearing once. These data were also reused for a study on T cells of mothers and their children. That source reports: A few healthy Caucasian mothers, along with their six children, were the donors. cDNA synthesis used all extracted RNA, roughly 1.6 ug per 15 ul. Over 9.5 million TCR beta CDR3 reads were obtained from each mother, and a few million from each child.

The sequencing sample was made of blood. This TCR derives from a boy aged 10-17 years in good health.

CDR3 in amino acids: CASSLWGDGETQYF. In DNA, the CDR3 is TGTGCCAGCAGTTTATGGGGGGACGGAGAGACCCAGTACTTC. The chain has TRBV28 and TRBJ2-5; D possibly uses TRBD1 or TRBD2 (5 bases each). The V end was cut by 0 bases, the J end by 4 bases, with 9 bases between. The CDR3 has 14 amino acids. Germline V gene lookup returns CDR1 MDHEN and CDR2 SYDVKM.